This TCR beta chain derives from a study of blood T cells in healthy people across ages. Study-level information: Capturing about one barcoded beta molecule per two T cells was achieved by template switching.

On this clonotype itself: No antigen is known for it.

Study observations and caveats: While age rose, TCR beta diversity per million T cells dropped in a roughly linear way.

A second PCR, run for about 6 to 11 cycles, used a sample-barcoded 5' primer plus a J-beta primer mix. Every cDNA molecule bore a tag from a template-switch adaptor containing 12 random nucleotides. Sequencing of every sample gave 3 million or more CDR3-containing paired-end reads. Each CDR3 protein gets one entry after TCRdb re-called the 5' RACE reads with MiXCR. Among roughly 900,000 distinct CDR3 sequences listed, under 50% were seen once. CDR3 length equals 14 residues. The V end was cut by 0 bases, the J end by 6 bases, with 11 bases between. Germline V CDR1 and CDR2: SGHRS, YFSETQ. Sequences were obtained from blood. The source is a young man in good health. This chain connects TRBV5-1 to TRBJ2-3; no definite D call. The CDR3 nucleotides read TGCGCCAGCAGCTTGGCTGATATTCGGGATACGCAGTATTTT. This gives the protein CASSLADIRDTQYF.